The T cell receptor (beta chain) described here comes from a study of T cells in Graves' hyperthyroidism and ophthalmopathy. RNA transcripts yielded amplified TCR beta CDR3 regions. The HTBI primer set served for first-round RT-PCR of the TCR CDR3. A single record per CDR3 protein comes from TCRdb applying MiXCR to the multiplex PCR reads. The table records 550,000 to 850,000 distinct CDR3 sequences, approximately 18% of them present only once. CDR1 and CDR2 (germline): SEHNR, FQNEAQ (reference sequence). V dropped 3 bases and J dropped 0; count of bases not matched to a gene: 8. The CDR3 contains 18 residues.

Sequenced sample: blood. The receptor's source is a woman between 45 and 60 years old with Graves' hyperthyroidism that later progressed to Graves' ophthalmopathy. The chain carries TRBV7-9 and TRBJ2-3, with 11 nucleotides matching TRBD1. For the CDR3, the DNA is TGTGCCAGCAGCTTCCGGGCCGGGACAGGGGGTAGCACAGATACGCAGTATTTT. This encodes CASSFRAGTGGSTDTQYF.